This T cell receptor beta chain was documented in a study of beta chain features in type 1 diabetes. As regards this clone: Its target is not known.

Trimming pared 1 base from V and 4 bases from J, leaving 13 bases between. The CDR3 extends over 16 amino acids. Per germline, CDR1 MGHRA and CDR2 YSYEKL. Study-wide results and caveats: Moderate yet significant TCRB CDR3 shortening was seen in Type 1 diabetes patients in all four CD4+ subsets.

The whole isolated RNA underwent reverse transcription, so sequencing captured expressed TCRB transcripts. Sequencing used immunoSEQ multiplex PCR; TCRdb keeps in-frame clones, though not all of them. The table records 200,000 to 300,000 clones, around 14% of them present only once. The specimen sequenced was naive CD4+ T cells from blood. V usage is TRBV4-1 and J usage is TRBJ1-4; weak D call: TRBD1 (5 bases). The sequence was obtained from a woman aged 40 to 55 in good health. The CDR3 bases are TGCGCCAGCAGCCAAGGGCTTCAGGGAATTAATGAAAAACTGTTTTTT. Its translation: CASSQGLQGINEKLFF.